Each of the 21 T cell receptor beta chains below was sequenced from the same sample in a study of T cells in Graves' hyperthyroidism and ophthalmopathy (dated by TCRdb to about 2019). Library method: multiplex PCR. The reads were generated on an Illumina HiSeq 2000. Amplification of TCR beta CDR3 regions was carried out from RNA transcripts. A first-round RT-PCR of the TCR CDR3 used the HTBI primer set with the Qiagen OneStep RT-PCR kit. TCRdb redid the processing of the public reads, applying fastp at Q25 and MiXCR, and retained in-frame beta chains. Rows matching on CDR3 protein sequence are summarized as one entry with the most common DNA and genes. The sample contains hundreds of thousands of distinct CDR3 sequences, more than 15% of them found a single time. The ten largest make up 13% to 15% of the sample. The sample comprised blood. These TCRs come from a woman between 18 and 29 years old with Graves' hyperthyroidism.

The rearrangement joins TRBV19 to TRBJ2-2; the match to TRBD2 covers 8 bases. The CDR3 contains 16 residues. Trimming cost V 3 bases and J 5 bases; bases outside gene matches: 8. Germline loops: CDR1 LNHDA, CDR2 SQIVND (reference sequence). The chain's CDR3 is CASSMRAGAGTGELFF. The DNA for the CDR3 is TGTGCCAGTAGTATGAGAGCGGGAGCGGGGACCGGGGAGCTGTTTTTT.

Comments on this clonotype: The junction shows a germline mismatch at one end, possibly a read error. The chain has TRBV24-1 and TRBJ2-2, with D maybe TRBD2 (6 bases). This CDR3 has 13 amino acids. The V gene's germline CDR1 is KGHDR and CDR2 SFDVKD. This CDR3 is CAAGGAVTGELFF. The CDR3 DNA reads TGTGCCGCTGGCGGGGCAGTTACCGGAGAGCTGTTTTTT.

This clonotype occurred many times. The gene calls are TRBV20-1 and TRBJ1-1, with D perhaps TRBD1 (5 bases). V was clipped by 1 base and J by 3 bases, with 15 bases between them. The CDR3 length is 15 residues. Germline V gene sequence: CDR1 DFQATT, CDR2 SNEGSKA (reference sequence). CDR3 sequence reads: CSARAGGWGDTEAFF. CDR3 bases: TGCAGTGCTAGAGCCGGGGGATGGGGGGACACTGAAGCTTTCTTT.

The sample holds a few counts of this clonotype. The V call is TRBV4-3, the J call TRBJ1-2; 12 nucleotides align to TRBD1. The CDR3 is 16 amino acids. V dropped 1 base and J dropped 3; count of bases not matched to a gene: 3. Germline CDR1 and CDR2: LGHNA and YSLEER. The CDR3 loop is CASSQAGTGGYYGYTF. CDR3 in DNA: TGCGCCAGCAGCCAAGCCGGGACAGGGGGCTACTATGGCTACACCTTC.

This clonotype showed up just a few times. V is TRBV7-9 and J is TRBJ2-7; D not resolved. V was shortened by 0 bases and J by 7 bases, with 13 bases between the two germline ends. The CDR3 is 14 amino acids. Germline CDR1 SEHNR, CDR2 FQNEAQ (reference sequence). This CDR3 reads CASSLAKSAAEQYF. CDR3 nucleotide sequence: TGTGCCAGCAGCTTAGCGAAAAGTGCGGCGGAGCAGTACTTC.

This clonotype was counted at least ten times. A read error may explain this, as a much larger clone is one base away. The chain uses TRBV6-1 and TRBJ2-3, with 8 bases that match TRBD1. The J segment lost 1 base and the V segment lost 8 bases, leaving 5 bases of the junction unmatched. In germline, CDR1 is MNHNS, CDR2 SASEGT. The CDR3 contains 14 residues. The CDR3 loop reads CASAPGQGTDTQYF. Here the CDR3 DNA reads TGTGCCAGCGCACCGGGACAGGGCACAGATACGCAGTATTTT.

This clonotype was seen a few times. The chain carries TRBV27 and TRBJ1-6, with a possible D match to TRBD1 (5 bases). CDR3 length: 15 residues. The germline CDR1 and CDR2 sequences are MNHEY and SMNVEV (reference sequence). V was clipped by 4 bases and J by 6 bases, with 13 bases between them. The CDR3 sequence is CASSYPPGSNSPLHF. DNA of the CDR3: TGTGCCAGCAGTTATCCCCCAGGGTCTAATTCACCCCTCCACTTT.

This clonotype turned up a few times. This chain links TRBV20-1 with TRBJ1-1; tentative D call: TRBD1 (5 bases). V was pared by 2 bases and J by 3 bases, with 22 bases between. The length of the CDR3 is 17 residues. In germline, CDR1 is DFQATT, CDR2 SNEGSKA (reference sequence). The CDR3 nucleotides are TGCAGTGCTAGAACGGGGGGGGTCAGGCGGAGGGACACTGAAGCTTTCTTT. Its translation: CSARTGGVRRRDTEAFF.

This clonotype was picked up many times. The chain recombines TRBV5-8 with TRBJ2-1, with 8 nucleotides matching TRBD2. This CDR3 has 16 residues. The germline V gene encodes CDR1 SGHTS and CDR2 YDEGEE. With V trimmed by 4 bases and J by 3 bases, 9 bases remained unmatched. The CDR3 sequence is CASSLRTSHYYNEQFF. The CDR3 DNA reads as TGTGCCAGCAGCCTTAGGACTAGCCATTACTACAATGAGCAGTTCTTC.

The gene calls are TRBV5-1 and TRBJ1-2; D is unresolved. Trimming shortened V by 0 bases and J by 6 bases, and 12 bases separated the two germline ends. This CDR3 comprises 14 residues. Germline CDR1 reads SGHRS; CDR2 reads YFSETQ. CDR3 protein: CASSLEQDLNGYTF. The CDR3 nucleotides are TGCGCCAGCAGCTTGGAGCAAGACTTGAATGGCTACACCTTC.

This chain uses TRBV4-2 with TRBJ1-1; 7 positions agree with TRBD1. The CDR3 spans 17 residues. Germline V gene lookup returns CDR1 LGHNA and CDR2 YNFKEQ. V lost 0 bases to trimming and J lost 7 bases; unmatched junction nucleotides: 14. CDR3 in amino acids: CASSQDPGTANPGEAFF. The CDR3 coding sequence is TGTGCCAGCAGCCAAGATCCCGGGACAGCCAACCCGGGTGAAGCTTTCTTT.

This clonotype came up many times. This sequence joins TRBV27 and TRBJ2-7; D is unclear. The germline CDR1 and CDR2 sequences are MNHEY and SMNVEV (reference sequence). CDR3 length: 12 residues. V lost 5 bases, J lost 2 bases, and 7 bases lay in between. The CDR3 loop reads CASSPTAYEQYF. Here the CDR3 DNA reads TGTGCCAGCAGTCCTACGGCCTACGAGCAGTACTTC.

As concerns this clonotype: One end of the junction fails to match germline, which may point to a read error. The chain combines TRBV9 with TRBJ2-3, with TRBD2 matching 9 bases. Looked up from germline, CDR1 is SGDLS and CDR2 is YYNGEE. CDR3 length: 17 amino acids. This CDR3 reads CASSSGGPRTVSDTRYF. For the CDR3, the DNA is TGTGCCAGCAGTAGCGGGGGCCCCAGGACGGTGTCAGATACGCGGTATTTT.

This sequence joins TRBV28 and TRBJ1-2, with TRBD1 as a possible D gene (5 bases). Between the trimmed V and J ends, which lost 2 bases and 4 bases, there was a span of 17 bases. Germline loops: CDR1 MDHEN, CDR2 SYDVKM. This CDR3 comprises 16 residues. CDR3 sequence (DNA): TGTGCCAGCAGTTTAAGGCTGGCCCGGGGGGGCTATGGCTACACCTTC. Translated: CASSLRLARGGYGYTF.

A few counts support this clonotype. The J gene is TRBJ2-7, the V gene TRBV7-2; TRBD2 is a possible D gene (6 bases). From germline, CDR1 is SGHTA and CDR2 FQGNSA. Deletions cut 4 bases from V and 4 bases from J, with 17 bases between. The CDR3 contains 15 residues. CDR3 loop: CASSSNQGGRYEQYF. CDR3 sequence (DNA): TGTGCCAGCAGCTCTAATCAGGGAGGTCGGTACGAGCAGTACTTC.

As for this clonotype: This may be a read error, as it is one base from a much larger clone. The V and J genes are TRBV11-3 and TRBJ2-2, with unresolved D. The length of the CDR3 is 14 residues. Germline-derived CDR1 and CDR2 are SGHNT and YENEEA. The germline V and J ends were trimmed by 5 bases and 4 bases, with 11 bases remaining between them. The CDR3: CASSDERTTGELFF. DNA for the CDR3: TGTGCCAGCAGCGACGAGAGAACCACCGGGGAGCTGTTTTTT. The variable domain in full, with the rest retrieved from reference TRBV11-3 and TRBJ2-2, is EAGVVQSPRYKIIEKKQPVAFWCNPISGHNTLYWYLQNLGQGPELLIRYENEEAVDDSQLPKDRFSAERLKGVDSTLKIQPAELGDSAVYLCASSDERTTGELFFGEGSRLTVL.

This clonotype has a count of ten or more. The chain carries TRBV7-9 and TRBJ2-3; D gene unclear. The V and J ends lost 5 bases and 0 bases respectively, with 12 bases between them. The CDR3 spans 15 residues. Germline CDR1 is SEHNR and CDR2 is FQNEAQ (reference sequence). DNA for the CDR3: TGTGCCAGCAGCAACTCGGCCTCGAGCACAGATACGCAGTATTTT. This codes for CASSNSASSTDTQYF.

Points on this clonotype: The junction departs from the called germline gene at one end, perhaps through a read error. This chain links TRBV24-1 with TRBJ1-1; the D gene is possibly TRBD1 (5 bases). The CDR3 sequence is 11 residues long. CDR1 and CDR2 from the germline V gene are KGHDR and SFDVKD. CDR3 protein: CASARGTEASF. CDR3 sequence (DNA): TGTGCCAGTGCCCGGGGGACTGAAGCTTCCTTT.

This clonotype was detected many times. The chain is built from TRBV12-3 or TRBV12-4 and TRBJ1-5, with a weak D call TRBD1 (5 bases). The CDR3 is 17 residues long. V lost 1 base and J 5 bases, leaving 18 bases between the germline ends. The CDR3 spells CASSLGIGQGIDQPQHF. In DNA, the CDR3 is TGTGCCAGCAGTTTAGGGATCGGTCAGGGCATAGATCAGCCCCAGCATTTT.

This clonotype has just a few counts. The V call is TRBV6-1, the J call TRBJ1-1; TRBD1 might be the D (5 bases). Looked up from germline, CDR1 is MNHNS and CDR2 is SASEGT. This CDR3 contains 15 residues. The V gene lost 5 bases and the J gene lost 0 bases, with 13 bases spanning the gap. The CDR3 nucleotides are TGTGCCAGCAGTCCGCGGGACCAAATGAACACTGAAGCTTTCTTT. Its translation: CASSPRDQMNTEAFF.

To note about this clonotype: With a much larger clone just one base away, this may be a read error. This rearrangement joins TRBV6-2 or TRBV6-3 to TRBJ1-1; 7 bases agree with TRBD1. The CDR3 is made up of 14 amino acids. The trim removed 5 bases at V and 6 bases at J, leaving 9 bases unmatched. Germline V CDR1 and CDR2: MNHEY, SVGEGT. CDR3 nucleotides: TGTGCCAGCAGTACTGACAGGGTAGACCCTGAAGCTTTCTTT. Its protein is CASSTDRVDPEAFF.